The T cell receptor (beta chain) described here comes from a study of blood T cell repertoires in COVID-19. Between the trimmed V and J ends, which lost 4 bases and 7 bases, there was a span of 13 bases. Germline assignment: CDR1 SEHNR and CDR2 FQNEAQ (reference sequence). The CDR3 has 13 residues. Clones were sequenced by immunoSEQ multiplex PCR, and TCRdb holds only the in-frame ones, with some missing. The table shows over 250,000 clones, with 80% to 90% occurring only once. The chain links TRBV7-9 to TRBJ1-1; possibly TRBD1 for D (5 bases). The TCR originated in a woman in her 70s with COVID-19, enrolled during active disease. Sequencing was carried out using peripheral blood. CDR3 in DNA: TGTGCCAGCAGCTCGCAGGGAGGGAATGAAGCTTTCTTT. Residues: CASSSQGGNEAFF. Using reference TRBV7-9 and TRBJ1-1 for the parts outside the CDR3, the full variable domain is DTGVSQNPRHKITKRGQNVTFRCDPISEHNRLYWYRQTLGQGPEFLTYFQNEAQLEKSRLLSDRFSAERPKGSFSTLEIQRTEQGDSAMYLCASSSQGGNEAFFGQGTRLTVV.